The 25 T cell receptor beta chains reported below all come from one sample, sequenced in a study of post-analysis software for immune sequencing data. Study-level points and caveats: With TRBV5-6, TRBV5-1 and TRBV20-1 included, about 5 TRBV segments were more frequent in patients than in controls.

Antigens of these TCRs are unknown. TCR beta libraries were prepared from cDNA with unique molecular identifiers. MiXCR was run by TCRdb on the PCR reads, yielding one entry per CDR3 protein. The table lists under 650,000 distinct CDR3 sequences, roughly 45% of them singletons, with 1.7% in the top ten. Sample: blood. The receptors here all came from a girl aged 10 to 17 with multiple sclerosis.

This clonotype has just a few counts. This chain joins TRBV29-1 and TRBJ2-7; D might be TRBD2 (6 bases). This CDR3 has 13 residues. Trimming took off 4 bases at V and 2 bases at J, with 12 bases between the two ends. Germline loops: CDR1 SQVTM, CDR2 ANQGSEA. The CDR3 protein is CSVVLEGAYEQYF. The CDR3 DNA follows: TGCAGCGTTGTGCTGGAGGGAGCCTACGAGCAGTACTTC.

The chain uses TRBV3-1 and TRBJ1-5; D is ambiguous. The CDR3 covers 14 residues. Germline CDR1 reads LGHDT; CDR2 reads YNNKEL (reference sequence). Trimming removed 2 bases from V and 0 bases from J, with 5 bases in between. CDR3 nucleotides: TGTGCCAGCAGCCAACGGGGTAGCAATCAGCCCCAGCATTTT. This codes for CASSQRGSNQPQHF.

This clonotype has only a few counts. The chain couples TRBV12-3 or TRBV12-4 to TRBJ2-7, with D hard to call. The CDR3 loop spans 15 amino acids. The ends were cut back, 1 base at V and 0 bases at J, with 10 bases in the middle. CDR3 in DNA: TGTGCCAGCAGTTTAGGGGCGGTAAGCTCCTACGAGCAGTACTTC. Translating gives CASSLGAVSSYEQYF.

V usage is TRBV20-1 and J usage is TRBJ1-2, with a tentative D call TRBD1 (5 bases). The CDR3 is 16 residues long. Per the germline V gene, CDR1 is DFQATT and CDR2 is SNEGSKA (reference sequence). V gave up 3 bases and J gave up 4 bases, with 21 bases separating them. CDR3 sequence reads: CSASGAGPSASYGYTF. The CDR3 nucleotides read TGCAGTGCTAGCGGGGCAGGCCCAAGTGCTTCCTATGGCTACACCTTC.

The chain carries TRBV12-3 or TRBV12-4 and TRBJ2-1, with TRBD1 matching 7 bases. The ends lost 6 bases at V and 1 base at J; junction bases unmatched: 9. This CDR3 is built from 16 residues. This CDR3 reads CASSALGGASYNEQFF. The CDR3, as DNA: TGTGCCAGCAGCGCCCTAGGGGGCGCATCCTACAATGAGCAGTTCTTC.

V is TRBV20-1 and J is TRBJ1-2, with 7 positions matching TRBD1. Germline CDR1 and CDR2: DFQATT and SNEGSKA (reference sequence). With V trimmed by 6 bases and J by 3 bases, 4 bases remained unmatched. The CDR3 runs 12 residues. CDR3 loop: CSAVTGDYGYTF. The DNA for the CDR3 is TGCAGTGCCGTAACAGGGGACTATGGCTACACCTTC.

This chain uses TRBV12-3 or TRBV12-4 with TRBJ2-3; TRBD2 matches 9 bases. This CDR3 has 17 residues. V was pared by 3 bases and J by 9 bases, with 16 bases of the junction left unmatched. CDR3 nucleotides: TGTGCCAGCAGTTTTTCTCCGGGACTAGCCCCGGGAGCGACGCAGTATTTT. Translating gives CASSFSPGLAPGATQYF.

This chain uses TRBV6-1 with TRBJ2-1; possible D gene TRBD2, 6 bases. CDR3 length: 12 residues. The V gene lost 0 bases and the J gene lost 10 bases, with 7 bases spanning the gap. Per the germline V gene, CDR1 is MNHNS and CDR2 is SASEGT. The CDR3 DNA reads as TGTGCCAGCAGTGAAGCGGCGGGGGAGCAGTTCTTC. Translation: CASSEAAGEQFF.

The V and J genes are TRBV20-1 and TRBJ1-2; D is unresolved. The CDR3 is made up of 12 amino acids. Trimming shortened V by 8 bases and J by 6 bases, and 16 bases separated the two germline ends. Germline loops: CDR1 DFQATT, CDR2 SNEGSKA (reference sequence). CDR3 sequence: CSSPFKEDGYTF. The CDR3 nucleotides read TGCAGTTCCCCCTTCAAAGAGGATGGCTACACCTTC.

With regard to this clonotype: At one end, the junction sequence differs from germline, possibly due to a read error. This chain uses TRBV12-3 or TRBV12-4 with TRBJ1-5; the D gene is possibly TRBD1 (6 bases). CDR3 size: 15 residues. CDR3 region: CANSSTDSSNQPQHF. The CDR3 DNA follows: TGTGCCAACAGTTCTACGGACAGTAGCAATCAGCCCCAGCATTTT.

In this sample, this clonotype turned up a few times. The chain uses TRBV20-1 and TRBJ2-7, with 7 bases fitting TRBD1. V lost 4 bases, J lost 6 bases, and 9 bases stayed unmatched. The CDR3 sequence is 13 residues long. Germline V gene data show CDR1 as DFQATT and CDR2 as SNEGSKA (reference sequence). CDR3 region: CSATNRGSGEQYF. CDR3 coding DNA: TGCAGTGCTACGAACAGGGGTTCGGGCGAGCAGTACTTC.

V gene TRBV20-1 combines with J gene TRBJ2-7; 9 bases are a match to TRBD2. The CDR3 consists of 15 residues. From germline, CDR1 is DFQATT and CDR2 SNEGSKA (reference sequence). The V and J ends lost 4 bases and 0 bases, in that order; junction bases with no gene match: 7. CDR3 region: CSATQTSGRSYEQYF. CDR3 DNA sequence: TGCAGTGCTACTCAGACTAGCGGACGCTCCTACGAGCAGTACTTC.

The chain uses TRBV13 and TRBJ1-2; 11 positions match TRBD1. CDR3 length: 18 residues. J was trimmed by 3 bases and V by 5 bases; bases with no gene match: 14. The germline V gene encodes CDR1 PRHDT and CDR2 FYEKMQ (reference sequence). The CDR3 sequence is CASSGSRTGGASDYGYTF. The CDR3 nucleotides are TGTGCCAGCAGCGGGTCCCGGACAGGGGGCGCCTCGGACTATGGCTACACCTTC.

In its sample, this clonotype was seen a few times. The J gene is TRBJ2-5, the V gene TRBV7-6; the D gene is possibly TRBD2 (5 bases). V shed 5 bases and J shed 7 bases, with 17 bases lying between them. CDR1 is SGHVS and CDR2 is FNYEAQ in the germline V gene. The CDR3 is made up of 14 amino acids. In DNA, the CDR3 is TGTGCCAGCAGCAAACCCGCCGGGGAAGGGACCCAGTACTTC. It yields the protein CASSKPAGEGTQYF. Based on the CDR3 plus reference TRBV7-6 and TRBJ2-5, the full variable domain is GAGVSQSPRYKVTKRGQDVALRCDPISGHVSLYWYRQALGQGPEFLTYFNYEAQQDKSGLPNDRFSAERPEGSISTLTIQRTEQRDSAMYRCASSKPAGEGTQYFGPGTRLLVL.

This clonotype was found a few times. This CDR3 reads CSVEGGLANYGYTF. The CDR3 DNA is TGCAGCGTTGAAGGCGGATTAGCTAACTATGGCTACACCTTC. The V gene is TRBV29-1, the J gene TRBJ1-2; D call uncertain. Trimming shortened V by 1 base and J by 0 bases, and 9 bases separated the two germline ends. The CDR3 sequence is 14 residues long. In germline, CDR1 is SQVTM, CDR2 ANQGSEA.

This chain joins TRBV7-8 and TRBJ2-1; 9 positions agree with TRBD2. CDR1 is SGHVS, CDR2 FQNEAQ, per germline. V lost 5 bases and J lost 3; bases outside the gene matches: 5. The CDR3 contains 15 residues. CDR3 DNA: TGTGCCAGCAGCGCAAGACTAGCGGACTACAATGAGCAGTTCTTC. It codes for CASSARLADYNEQFF.

The rearrangement joins TRBV5-6 to TRBJ2-3; possibly TRBD2 for D (6 bases). Trimming shortened V by 1 base and J by 5 bases, and 11 bases separated the two germline ends. Per germline, CDR1 SGHDT and CDR2 YYEEEE. This CDR3 is 14 amino acids long. CDR3 in amino acids: CASSLSPSVDTQYF. The CDR3 DNA reads TGTGCCAGCAGCTTGTCCCCTAGCGTAGATACGCAGTATTTT.

The chain links TRBV28 to TRBJ2-5; D is unresolved. The CDR3 is made up of 16 amino acids. Germline V lookup: CDR1 MDHEN, CDR2 SYDVKM. V lost 3 bases to trimming and J lost 1 base, with 15 bases between them. CDR3 amino acids: CASSFPRRDGQETQYF. The CDR3 DNA is TGTGCCAGCAGTTTCCCTCGGAGAGACGGCCAAGAGACCCAGTACTTC. The full variable domain, with the rest looked up from reference TRBV28 and TRBJ2-5, is DVKVTQSSRYLVKRTGEKVFLECVQDMDHENMFWYRQDPGLGLRLIYFSYDVKMKEKGDIPEGYSVSREKKERFSLILESASTNQTSMYLCASSFPRRDGQETQYFGPGTRLLVL.

The rearrangement links TRBV3-1 to TRBJ1-2; 8 bases fit TRBD1. V dropped 7 bases and J dropped 10; count of bases not matched to a gene: 8. The CDR3 has 12 residues. Germline V gene sequence: CDR1 LGHDT, CDR2 YNNKEL (reference sequence). CDR3 nucleotide sequence: TGTGCCAGCACCGGGACAGGTGGTTTCTACACCTTC. This encodes CASTGTGGFYTF.

CDR3 DNA sequence: TGTGCCTGTAGCAGGGGAATGAACACTGAAGCTTTCTTT. Its protein product is CACSRGMNTEAFF. This chain connects TRBV30 to TRBJ1-1; possible D gene TRBD1, 6 bases. This CDR3 is built from 13 residues. Germline loops: CDR1 GTSNPN, CDR2 SVGIG (reference sequence). V was shortened by 6 bases and J by 0 bases, with 11 bases between the two germline ends. The full variable domain, its missing parts supplied by reference TRBV30 and TRBJ1-1, is SQTIHQWPATLVQPVGSPLSLECTVEGTSNPNLYWYRQAAGRGLQLLFYSVGIGQISSEVPQNLSASRPQDRQFILSSKKLLLSDSGFYLCACSRGMNTEAFFGQGTRLTVV.

V gene TRBV3-1 combines with J gene TRBJ2-5, with D maybe TRBD2 (5 bases). The CDR3 consists of 15 residues. Germline V gene lookup returns CDR1 LGHDT and CDR2 YNNKEL (reference sequence). Between the trimmed V and J ends, which lost 1 base and 1 base, there was a span of 10 bases. DNA of the CDR3: TGTGCCAGCAGCCAAGTTCCACTAGGCCAAGAGACCCAGTACTTC. It encodes CASSQVPLGQETQYF.

In this sample, this clonotype turned up many times. This chain links TRBV29-1 with TRBJ2-7; 7 bases are a match to TRBD2. Looked up from germline, CDR1 is SQVTM and CDR2 is ANQGSEA. The ends lost 4 bases at V and 5 bases at J; junction bases unmatched: 5. The CDR3 length is 12 residues. The CDR3 region is CSVAGRENEQYF. In DNA form, the CDR3 reads TGCAGCGTTGCCGGGCGGGAGAACGAGCAGTACTTC.

Note on this clonotype: A much larger clone sits a single nucleotide away, making a read error possible. V and J are TRBV12-3 or TRBV12-4 and TRBJ2-3; a possible D gene is TRBD1 (6 bases). This CDR3 comprises 15 residues. CDR3 loop: CASSLRRGWTDTRYF. The CDR3 nucleotides read TGTGCCAGCAGTTTAAGGCGCGGGTGGACAGATACGCGGTATTTT.

The rearrangement joins TRBV7-6 to TRBJ2-3; D perhaps matches TRBD1 (6 bases). The germline gives CDR1 SGHVS, CDR2 FNYEAQ. The CDR3 runs to 17 residues. V dropped 1 base and J dropped 2 bases, with 16 bases sitting between them. The CDR3 spells CASSLVGHRTDTDTQYF. The CDR3 DNA follows: TGTGCCAGCAGCTTAGTGGGGCATAGGACAGACACAGATACGCAGTATTTT.

The chain recombines TRBV5-1 with TRBJ2-1, with D perhaps TRBD1 (5 bases). The germline V and J ends were trimmed by 4 bases and 0 bases, with 17 bases remaining between them. The CDR3 loop spans 17 amino acids. The germline gives CDR1 SGHRS, CDR2 YFSETQ. CDR3 region: CASSLIGASSSYNEQFF. The CDR3 DNA reads TGCGCCAGCAGCCTGATTGGGGCCAGCAGCTCCTACAATGAGCAGTTCTTC.